These 18 T cell receptor beta chains were all obtained from the same sample, sequenced in a study of shared clonotypes between healthy human individuals. Libraries were prepared by immunoSEQ multiplex PCR; TCRdb keeps only in-frame clonotypes and omits some of them. This sample carries millions of clones, 90% to 95% of them seen once, and the ten largest clones take over 0.12%. The specimen sequenced was naive CD4+ T cells sorted from blood. Subset indicated: CD45RA+ positively selected. The receptor set was obtained from a man between 18 and 29 years old in good health.

The chain combines TRBV7-2 with TRBJ2-1; D might be TRBD1 (7 bases). This CDR3 is built from 16 residues. The V end was cut by 0 bases, the J end by 8 bases, with 17 bases between. The V gene's germline CDR1 is SGHTA and CDR2 FQGNSA. CDR3 in DNA: TGTGCCAGCAGCTTAGCTTCGCCAGGGGGGTTGGATGAGCAGTTCTTC. Protein: CASSLASPGGLDEQFF.

The chain employs TRBV7-2 and TRBJ2-7; 8 positions agree with TRBD2. Germline V CDR1 and CDR2: SGHTA, FQGNSA. V lost 5 bases and J lost 3; bases outside the gene matches: 6. The length of the CDR3 is 14 residues. The CDR3 here is CASSAIAGSYEQYF. The CDR3 bases are TGTGCCAGCAGCGCTATAGCGGGAAGCTACGAGCAGTACTTC.

V usage is TRBV11-2 and J usage is TRBJ2-5; 7 bases fit TRBD1. With V trimmed by 5 bases and J by 7 bases, 10 bases remained unmatched. Germline-derived CDR1 and CDR2 are SGHAT and FQNNGV. This CDR3 comprises 14 residues. In DNA form, the CDR3 reads TGTGCCAGCAGCCCCACGACAGGGTGGGGGACCCAGTACTTC. Translating it yields CASSPTTGWGTQYF.

In DNA, the CDR3 is TGTGCCATCAGTGAGTCGGGGGGGCAATACGAGCAGTACTTC. This sequence encodes CAISESGGQYEQYF. The chain has TRBV10-3 and TRBJ2-7; the D gene is possibly TRBD2 (7 bases). CDR3 size: 14 residues. V lost 0 bases and J 4 bases, leaving 10 bases between the germline ends. CDR1 is ENHRY, CDR2 SYGVKD, per germline.

In regard to this clone: The sample holds other DNA sequences that translate to the same CDR3. The chain uses TRBV7-9 and TRBJ1-2; no clear D gene. The CDR3 has 14 amino acids. Deletions cut 0 bases from V and 5 bases from J, with 10 bases between. CDR1 SEHNR and CDR2 FQNEAQ come from the germline V gene (reference sequence). CDR3 residues: CASSLAAGSYGYTF. The CDR3, as DNA: TGTGCCAGCAGCTTAGCCGCGGGCAGTTATGGCTACACCTTC. Full variable domain (outside the CDR3, taken from reference TRBV7-9 and TRBJ1-2): DTGVSQNPRHKITKRGQNVTFRCDPISEHNRLYWYRQTLGQGPEFLTYFQNEAQLEKSRLLSDRFSAERPKGSFSTLEIQRTEQGDSAMYLCASSLAAGSYGYTFGSGTRLTVV.

The chain carries TRBV28 and TRBJ2-1, with D possibly being TRBD1 (5 bases). The CDR3 is made up of 14 amino acids. V was clipped by 6 bases and J by 0 bases, with 9 bases between them. CDR1 is MDHEN and CDR2 is SYDVKM in the germline V gene. The CDR3 DNA reads as TGTGCCAGCAGCTTCAGGGACTCCTACAATGAGCAGTTCTTC. This sequence encodes CASSFRDSYNEQFF.

The chain recombines TRBV6-5 with TRBJ2-1; 8 bases match TRBD2. Germline CDR1 MNHEY, CDR2 SVGAGI. The CDR3 is made up of 15 amino acids. The V segment lost 8 bases and the J segment 3 bases; nucleotides outside the gene matches: 9. CDR3 amino acids: CASPPSGGRYNEQFF. The CDR3 bases are TGTGCCAGCCCCCCCAGCGGGGGCCGCTACAATGAGCAGTTCTTC.

This clone was detected a few times. The J gene is TRBJ1-1, the V gene TRBV30, with TRBD1 as a possible D gene (5 bases). The CDR3 sequence is 15 residues long. Deletions cut 2 bases from V and 1 base from J, with 14 bases between. CDR1 and CDR2 from the germline V gene are GTSNPN and SVGIG (reference sequence). The CDR3 DNA reads as TGTGCCTGGAGTCTAACGGGGACGCAGAACACTGAAGCTTTCTTT. It is translated as CAWSLTGTQNTEAFF.

The chain links TRBV5-1 to TRBJ2-3; TRBD2 agrees at 10 bases. There are 16 residues in the CDR3. The junction had 11 bases not matched to a gene; V was cut back by 4 bases and J by 6 bases. Germline assignment: CDR1 SGHRS and CDR2 YFSETQ. The CDR3 DNA is TGCGCCAGCAGCCCGAAGACTAGCGGGCCAAGGGATACGCAGTATTTT. Amino acids: CASSPKTSGPRDTQYF.

This chain connects TRBV28 to TRBJ1-1, with 8 bases matching TRBD1. V was pared by 1 base and J by 4 bases, with 8 bases of the junction left unmatched. This CDR3 has 16 amino acids. Germline V CDR1 and CDR2: MDHEN, SYDVKM. This chain's CDR3 is CASSLSQGAGLTEAFF. As DNA, the CDR3 is TGTGCCAGCAGTTTATCGCAGGGGGCGGGGCTCACTGAAGCTTTCTTT.

This clone came up once. The CDR3 nucleotides are TGTGCCTGGAGTAGTCCAGGGGCAGAGACCCAGTACTTC. Protein sequence: CAWSSPGAETQYF. The chain has TRBV30 and TRBJ2-5, with D possibly matching TRBD1 (6 bases). V was trimmed by 2 bases and J by 4 bases, leaving 11 bases between them. Per the germline V gene, CDR1 is GTSNPN and CDR2 is SVGIG (reference sequence). The CDR3 sequence is 13 residues long.

The chain couples TRBV19 to TRBJ1-4, with D possibly being TRBD1 (5 bases). Looked up from germline, CDR1 is LNHDA and CDR2 is SQIVND (reference sequence). The CDR3 has 15 amino acids. The germline V and J ends were trimmed by 4 bases and 3 bases, with 12 bases remaining between them. The CDR3 spells CASSTGGKANEKLFF. DNA of the CDR3: TGTGCCAGTAGTACCGGGGGAAAGGCTAATGAAAAACTGTTTTTT.

Only one count was recorded for this clone. The J gene is TRBJ1-1, the V gene TRBV12-5; TRBD1 aligns across 7 bases. The CDR3 covers 15 residues. J was trimmed by 1 base and V by 5 bases; bases with no gene match: 7. Germline V gene sequence: CDR1 LGHNT, CDR2 FRNRAP. CDR3 sequence (DNA): TGTGCTAGTGGTACCCCGGGACAGCGGAACACTGAAGCTTTCTTT. Its protein is CASGTPGQRNTEAFF.

The V gene is TRBV18, the J gene TRBJ1-1; D remains ambiguous. Germline values: CDR1 KGHSH, CDR2 LQKENI. This CDR3 has 14 residues. V dropped 4 bases and J dropped 1 base, with 10 bases sitting between them. In nucleotides, the CDR3 is TGTGCCAGCTCACAAAGCAGTGCGAACACTGAAGCTTTCTTT. Its protein is CASSQSSANTEAFF.

Points on this clone: This sample includes further DNA sequences coding for the same CDR3. The rearrangement uses TRBV2 and TRBJ1-5, with D unresolved. The CDR3 spans 13 residues. V was pared by 4 bases and J by 4 bases, with 8 bases between. Germline V gene lookup returns CDR1 SNHLY and CDR2 FYNNEI. CDR3 region: CASSAGRNQPQHF. For the CDR3, the DNA is TGTGCCAGCAGTGCGGGCAGGAATCAGCCCCAGCATTTT.

V usage is TRBV28 and J usage is TRBJ2-5; D call uncertain. CDR1 and CDR2 (germline): MDHEN, SYDVKM. Between the trimmed V and J ends, which lost 2 bases and 5 bases, there was a span of 12 bases. The CDR3 length is 14 residues. CDR3 DNA sequence: TGTGCCAGCAGTTTACTTGTTGGGCGGGAGACCCAGTACTTC. The encoded protein is CASSLLVGRETQYF.

In the case of this clone: This specimen includes other DNA sequences encoding the same CDR3. The gene calls are TRBV5-1 and TRBJ2-7; the D gene is possibly TRBD2 (6 bases). Trimming left V 0 bases short and J 1 base short, with 11 bases between. CDR1 and CDR2 from the germline V gene are SGHRS and YFSETQ. The CDR3 runs 15 residues. DNA for the CDR3: TGCGCCAGCAGCTTGGACGGGGGAGCGTCCTACGAGCAGTACTTC. Protein sequence: CASSLDGGASYEQYF. The full variable domain, its missing parts supplied by reference TRBV5-1 and TRBJ2-7, is KAGVTQTPRYLIKTRGQQVTLSCSPISGHRSVSWYQQTPGQGLQFLFEYFSETQRNKGNFPGRFSGRQFSNSRSEMNVSTLELGDSALYLCASSLDGGASYEQYFGPGTRLTVT.

The chain uses TRBV5-1 and TRBJ2-7; D not resolved. The CDR3 is 14 residues long. Germline CDR1 and CDR2: SGHRS and YFSETQ. V lost 4 bases, J lost 2 bases, and 13 bases lay in between. CDR3 DNA: TGCGCCAGCAGCCGACGGGCCGATACCTACGAGCAGTACTTC. This translates into CASSRRADTYEQYF.